This is a list of T cell receptor beta chains from one sample in a study of early T cells in non-severe SARS-CoV-2 infection. TCRdb reprocessed the 5' RACE reads via MiXCR and lists one record per CDR3 protein. The profile shows some 60,000 distinct CDR3 sequences, 8.5% to 9.5% of them singletons. The sequencing sample was made of whole blood. The receptors were gathered from an adult who was a healthcare worker with PCR-confirmed SARS-CoV-2 infection or an uninfected control (not recorded which). Each CDR3 is given with its conserved first and last residue. D genes are given only for firm matches. For some rows the clone size is stated as once, few or many, or as a class when expanded; others skip it.

j_call | cdr3_length | v_call | clone_size | d_call | cdr3_nt | cdr3_aa
TRBJ1-6 | 15 | TRBV7-9 | many | TRBD1 | TGTGCCAGCAGCCCCCGACAGGGCCCCTCGTCACCCCTCCACTTT | CASSPRQGPSSPLHF
TRBJ1-1 | 15 | TRBV30 | few | TRBD1 | TGTGCCTGGAGATTCGAGGACAGGGAGAACACTGAAGCTTTCTTT | CAWRFEDRENTEAFF
TRBJ2-5 | 14 | TRBV4-1 | . | . | TGCGCCAGCAGCCTGGGACTGGACCAAGAGACCCAGTACTTC | CASSLGLDQETQYF
TRBJ2-3 | 15 | TRBV5-4 | few | TRBD2 | TGTGCCAGCAGCTCAAGACTAGCCACAAGAGATACGCAGTATTTT | CASSSRLATRDTQYF
TRBJ2-5 | 19 | TRBV6-1 | . | TRBD1 | TGTGCCAGCCCCGGAGGGACAGGGTACAATTTGGCGGGGGAAGAGACCCAGTACTTC | CASPGGTGYNLAGEETQYF
TRBJ2-5 | 14 | TRBV2 | . | . | TGTGCCAGCAGGGAGCGGGTTACTCAAGAGACCCAGTACTTC | CASRERVTQETQYF
TRBJ1-1 | 13 | TRBV7-2 | . | . | TGTGCCAGCAGCTTGTCGGTAGACACTGAAGCTTTCTTT | CASSLSVDTEAFF
TRBJ1-2 | 16 | TRBV2 | once | TRBD1 | TGTGCCAGCAACCCAATTCGTCGGACAGGCGACTATGGCTACACCTTC | CASNPIRRTGDYGYTF
TRBJ1-1 | 15 | TRBV30 | few | . | TGTGCCTGGAGCCGGCCGGGACACCTAAACACTGAAGCTTTCTTT | CAWSRPGHLNTEAFF
TRBJ2-5 | 13 | TRBV12-3/TRBV12-4 | . | . | TGTGCCAGCAGAGAGACAGAACAAGAGACCCAGTACTTC | CASRETEQETQYF
TRBJ1-3 | 16 | TRBV20-1 | many | . | TGCAGTGCTAGAGACGTCTACAGGGTCTCGGGAAACACCATATATTTT | CSARDVYRVSGNTIYF
TRBJ2-5 | 12 | TRBV3-1 | few | . | TGTGCCAGCAGCTGGGACCGAGAGACCCAGTACTTC | CASSWDRETQYF
TRBJ2-5 | 15 | TRBV7-2 | . | . | TGTGCCAGCAGCGTCTTGACTAGGGGCAGGGAGACCCAGTACTTC | CASSVLTRGRETQYF
TRBJ1-2 | 11 | TRBV3-1 | . | . | TGTGCCAGCAGCCACATCTATGGCTACACCTTC | CASSHIYGYTF
TRBJ1-5 | 11 | TRBV28 | few | . | TGTGCCAGCACCGTAAAGGGGCCCCAGCATTTT | CASTVKGPQHF
TRBJ1-2 | 13 | TRBV27 | few | . | TGTGCCAGCAGTTTAAATGCTAACTATGGCTACACCTTC | CASSLNANYGYTF
TRBJ1-6 | 14 | TRBV28 | many | . | TGTGCCAGCAGTTTTTCTGGGAGTGGGTCACCCCTCCACTTT | CASSFSGSGSPLHF
TRBJ2-1 | 13 | TRBV5-1 | . | . | TGCGCCAGCAGCTTGGCTGTGGGGAATGAGCAGTTCTTC | CASSLAVGNEQFF
TRBJ2-2 | 16 | TRBV19 | . | TRBD1 | TGTGCCAGTAGCCCTTGGTACAGGGGTAACACCGGGGAGCTGTTTTTT | CASSPWYRGNTGELFF
TRBJ2-1 | 13 | TRBV14 | many | . | TGTGCCAGCAGCCCCGTAGGGGGCAATGAGCAGTTCTTC | CASSPVGGNEQFF
TRBJ2-3 | 11 | TRBV29-1 | many | . | TGCAGCGTTGCCAGCACAGATACGCAGTATTTT | CSVASTDTQYF
TRBJ1-1 | 12 | TRBV19 | few | . | TGTGCCAGCTCCAGGAGGGGCACTGAAGCTTTCTTT | CASSRRGTEAFF
TRBJ1-2 | 14 | TRBV29-1 | . | . | TGCAGCGCGGTGGGGGGACGGGAAGCCTATGGCTACACCTTC | CSAVGGREAYGYTF
TRBJ2-1 | 17 | TRBV30 | few | . | TGTGCCTGGGCCAGGACAGCAAATTCTAACCTTTATGGTGAGCAGTTCTTC | CAWARTANSNLYGEQFF
TRBJ1-6 | 15 | TRBV25-1 | many | . | TGTGCCAGCAGTCCGAGGATGGGAGCATACTCACCCCTCCACTTT | CASSPRMGAYSPLHF
TRBJ1-5 | 15 | TRBV12-3/TRBV12-4 | few | . | TGTGCCAGCAGTTTGAACAGGGCAAGCAATCAGCCCCAGCATTTT | CASSLNRASNQPQHF
TRBJ2-3 | 13 | TRBV5-4 | many | . | TGTGCCAGCAGCTTAAGCCTCCCAGATACGCAGTATTTT | CASSLSLPDTQYF
TRBJ2-1 | 16 | TRBV18 | few | . | TGTGCCAGCTCACCAGGCGGGGCCAGCTCCTACAATGAGCAGTTCTTC | CASSPGGASSYNEQFF
TRBJ1-2 | 16 | TRBV19 | few | . | TGTGCCAGTAGTATCGCCCTGGGGCCAGGAAATTATGGCTACACCTTC | CASSIALGPGNYGYTF
TRBJ2-5 | 13 | TRBV10-2 | . | TRBD1 | TGCGCCAGCAGGAACAGGGGAGAAGAGACCCAGTACTTC | CASRNRGEETQYF
TRBJ1-5 | 15 | TRBV9 | many | . | TGTGCCAGCAGCGTAGGTAAGGTGGGCGAAGAGCCCCAGCATTTT | CASSVGKVGEEPQHF
TRBJ1-1 | 15 | TRBV18 | . | . | TGTGCCAGCTCACCTGGGTTGGGGGAGAACACTGAAGCTTTCTTT | CASSPGLGENTEAFF
TRBJ2-5 | 17 | TRBV24-1 | few | TRBD2 | TGTGCCACCAGTGATTCCAGACTAGCGGGGGGCCCCGGGACCCAGTACTTC | CATSDSRLAGGPGTQYF
TRBJ2-1 | 13 | TRBV6-4 | many | . | TGTGCCAGCAGTGACCTGGGGAGAAATGAGCAGTTCTTC | CASSDLGRNEQFF
TRBJ1-3 | 19 | TRBV4-2 | many | TRBD1 | TGTGCCAGCAGCCAAGGGGTTTGGACAGGATCTCGAACTGGAAACACCATATATTTT | CASSQGVWTGSRTGNTIYF
TRBJ2-3 | 17 | TRBV7-8 | . | . | TGTGCCAGCAGCTTAGATGTGTGGGGGGGCGGGACAGATACGCAGTATTTT | CASSLDVWGGGTDTQYF
TRBJ2-3 | 14 | TRBV20-1 | . | TRBD2 | TGCAGTGCTAGACGGACTAGCTACACAGATACGCAGTATTTT | CSARRTSYTDTQYF